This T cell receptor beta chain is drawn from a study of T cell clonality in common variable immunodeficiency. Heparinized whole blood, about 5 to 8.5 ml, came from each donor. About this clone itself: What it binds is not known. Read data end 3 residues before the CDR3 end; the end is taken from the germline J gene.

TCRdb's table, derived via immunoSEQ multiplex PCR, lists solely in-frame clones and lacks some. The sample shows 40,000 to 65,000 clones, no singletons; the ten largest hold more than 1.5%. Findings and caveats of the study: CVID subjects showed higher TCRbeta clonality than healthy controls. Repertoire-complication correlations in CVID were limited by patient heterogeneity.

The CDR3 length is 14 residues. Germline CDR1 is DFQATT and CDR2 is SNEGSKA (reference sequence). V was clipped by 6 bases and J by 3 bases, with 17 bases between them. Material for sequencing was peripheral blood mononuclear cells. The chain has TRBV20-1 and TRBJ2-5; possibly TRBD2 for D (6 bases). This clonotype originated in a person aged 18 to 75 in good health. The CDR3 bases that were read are TGCAGTGCCCGGGACTCCACAACCGAAGAGACC. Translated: CSARDSTTEET. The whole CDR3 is CSARDSTTEETQYF.